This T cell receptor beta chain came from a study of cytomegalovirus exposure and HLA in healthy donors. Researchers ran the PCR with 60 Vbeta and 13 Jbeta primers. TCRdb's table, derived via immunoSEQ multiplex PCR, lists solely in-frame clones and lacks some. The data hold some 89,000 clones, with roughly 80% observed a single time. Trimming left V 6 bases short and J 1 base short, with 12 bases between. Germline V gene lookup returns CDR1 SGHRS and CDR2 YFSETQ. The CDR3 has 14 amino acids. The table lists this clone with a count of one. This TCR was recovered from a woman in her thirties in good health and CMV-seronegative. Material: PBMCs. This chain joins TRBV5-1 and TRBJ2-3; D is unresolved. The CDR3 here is CASMAEPRTDTQYF. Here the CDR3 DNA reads TGCGCCAGCATGGCGGAGCCCCGCACAGATACGCAGTATTTT. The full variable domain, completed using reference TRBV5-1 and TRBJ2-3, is KAGVTQTPRYLIKTRGQQVTLSCSPISGHRSVSWYQQTPGQGLQFLFEYFSETQRNKGNFPGRFSGRQFSNSRSEMNVSTLELGDSALYLCASMAEPRTDTQYFGPGTRLTVL.